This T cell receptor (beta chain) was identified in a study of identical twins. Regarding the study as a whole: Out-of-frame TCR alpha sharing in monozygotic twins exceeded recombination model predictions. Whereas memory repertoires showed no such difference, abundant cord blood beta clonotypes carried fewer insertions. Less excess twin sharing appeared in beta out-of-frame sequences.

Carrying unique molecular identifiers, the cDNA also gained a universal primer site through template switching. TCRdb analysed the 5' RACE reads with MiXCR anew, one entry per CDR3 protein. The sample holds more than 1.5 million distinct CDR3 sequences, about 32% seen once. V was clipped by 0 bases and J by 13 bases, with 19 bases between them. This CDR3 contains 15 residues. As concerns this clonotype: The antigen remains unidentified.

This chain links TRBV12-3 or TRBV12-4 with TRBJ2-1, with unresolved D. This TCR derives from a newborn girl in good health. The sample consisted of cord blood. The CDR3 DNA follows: TGTGCCAGCAGTTTAGCTCTAGGGCCCTTAGTAACCCAGTTCTTC. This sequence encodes CASSLALGPLVTQFF.